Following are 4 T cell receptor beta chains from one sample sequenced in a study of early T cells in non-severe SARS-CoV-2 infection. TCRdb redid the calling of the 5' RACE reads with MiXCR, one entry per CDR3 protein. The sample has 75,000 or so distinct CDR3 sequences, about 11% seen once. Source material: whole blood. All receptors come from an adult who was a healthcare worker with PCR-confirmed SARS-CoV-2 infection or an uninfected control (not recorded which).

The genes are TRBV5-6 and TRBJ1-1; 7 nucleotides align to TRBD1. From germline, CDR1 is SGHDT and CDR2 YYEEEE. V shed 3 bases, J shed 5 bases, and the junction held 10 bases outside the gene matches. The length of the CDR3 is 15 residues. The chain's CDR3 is CASSWRQGWETEAFF. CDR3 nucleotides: TGTGCCAGCAGCTGGCGACAGGGATGGGAAACTGAAGCTTTCTTT.

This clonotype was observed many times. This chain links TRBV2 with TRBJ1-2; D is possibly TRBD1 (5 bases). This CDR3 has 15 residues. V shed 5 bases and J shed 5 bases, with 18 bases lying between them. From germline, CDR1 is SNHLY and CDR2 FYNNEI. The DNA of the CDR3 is TGTGCCAGCAGTCCCGCCGGGGCACCGGCGTATGGCTACACCTTC. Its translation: CASSPAGAPAYGYTF. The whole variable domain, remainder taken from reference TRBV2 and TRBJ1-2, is EPEVTQTPSHQVTQMGQEVILRCVPISNHLYFYWYRQILGQKVEFLVSFYNNEISEKSEIFDDQFSVERPDGSNFTLKIRSTKLEDSAMYFCASSPAGAPAYGYTFGSGTRLTVV.

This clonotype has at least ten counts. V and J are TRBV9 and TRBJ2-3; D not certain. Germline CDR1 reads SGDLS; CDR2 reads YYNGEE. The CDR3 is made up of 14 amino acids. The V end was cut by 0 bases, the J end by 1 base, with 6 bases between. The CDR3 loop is CASSVASRTDTQYF. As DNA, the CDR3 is TGTGCCAGCAGCGTAGCCAGCCGCACAGATACGCAGTATTTT.

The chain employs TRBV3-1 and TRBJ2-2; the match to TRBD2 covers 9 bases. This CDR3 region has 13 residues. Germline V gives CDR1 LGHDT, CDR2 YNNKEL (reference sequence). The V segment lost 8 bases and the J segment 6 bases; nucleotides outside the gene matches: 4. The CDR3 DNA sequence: TGTGCCAGCGGGGGACTAGCAGCCGGGGAGCTGTTTTTT. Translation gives CASGGLAAGELFF.